Below, 29 T cell receptor beta chains from the same sample are listed, as sequenced in a study of OX40 agonist ivuxolimab in advanced cancers. The method behind the library was the immunoSEQ multiplex PCR assay. TCRdb mirrors the immuneACCESS table, restricted to in-frame sequences. Some clones are absent from its copies; in checked studies, under half trace to an unresolved V gene, and the reason for the others is unknown. For this sample there are 70,000 to 80,000 clones; more than 85% appear just once. Of the sample, about 6.7% is held by the ten largest clones. Sequences were derived from CD4+ or CD8+ T cells sorted from blood, sampled in a trial of the OX40 agonist ivuxolimab. All receptors come from an adult with an advanced solid tumor such as melanoma, head and neck, liver or kidney cancer.

The chain uses TRBV5-6 and TRBJ2-5; a possible D gene is TRBD1 (6 bases). V was shortened by 1 base and J by 5 bases, with 15 bases between the two germline ends. The CDR3 totals 15 residues. Germline CDR1 is SGHDT and CDR2 is YYEEEE. Here the CDR3 reads CASSLFGGVGETQYF. The DNA of the CDR3 is TGTGCCAGCAGCTTGTTTGGGGGCGTGGGGGAGACCCAGTACTTC.

The chain carries TRBV29-1 and TRBJ1-1; D is unclear. Per germline, CDR1 SQVTM and CDR2 ANQGSEA. The CDR3 is 12 amino acids. Trimming left V 4 bases short and J 1 base short, with 7 bases between. CDR3 residues: CSVVSENTEAFF. CDR3 sequence (DNA): TGCAGCGTTGTTTCGGAGAACACTGAAGCTTTCTTT.

The rearrangement joins TRBV14 to TRBJ1-2; 8 positions match TRBD1. Germline V gene sequence: CDR1 SGHDN, CDR2 FVKESK. Trimming cost V 0 bases and J 6 bases; bases outside gene matches: 9. This CDR3 contains 16 residues. CDR3 sequence: CASSQDHAGGRDGYTF. As DNA, the CDR3 is TGTGCCAGCAGCCAAGATCACGCAGGGGGCCGGGATGGCTACACCTTC.

This clone has more than one count but fewer than ten. In nucleotides, the CDR3 is TGTGCCAGCAGTGACTGGGATCGGCCCCAGCATTTT. Translating gives CASSDWDRPQHF. The gene calls are TRBV6-1 and TRBJ1-5; D uncertain. CDR1 is MNHNS and CDR2 is SASEGT in the germline V gene. Trimming stripped 3 bases from V and 9 bases from J, with 9 bases between. CDR3 length: 12 amino acids.

The chain employs TRBV28 and TRBJ2-1, with D unclear. The CDR3 contains 13 residues. Germline CDR1 MDHEN, CDR2 SYDVKM. Trimming left V 3 bases short and J 2 bases short, with 5 bases between. The CDR3 DNA sequence: TGTGCCAGCAGTTTCGACCCCTACAATGAGCAGTTCTTC. Translating gives CASSFDPYNEQFF.

The chain joins TRBV5-5 to TRBJ1-4; D not resolved. CDR3 length: 12 amino acids. CDR1 SGHKS and CDR2 YYEKEE come from the germline V gene (reference sequence). V shed 0 bases and J shed 5 bases, with 2 bases lying between them. The CDR3, as DNA: TGTGCCAGCAGCTTGGGAAATGAAAAACTGTTTTTT. This gives the protein CASSLGNEKLFF.

The chain carries TRBV19 and TRBJ1-5; D call uncertain. V lost 5 bases to trimming and J lost 4 bases, with 6 bases between them. Germline CDR1 and CDR2: LNHDA and SQIVND (reference sequence). The CDR3 is made up of 12 amino acids. In DNA, the CDR3 is TGTGCCAGTAGTGAAAGAAATCAGCCCCAGCATTTT. Encoded protein: CASSERNQPQHF.

This clone has just one count. V usage is TRBV28 and J usage is TRBJ1-2; D remains ambiguous. V lost 6 bases and J lost 5, with 19 bases in between. The CDR3 runs 15 residues. The germline gives CDR1 MDHEN, CDR2 SYDVKM. CDR3: CASSPPFDTDYGYTF. In nucleotides, the CDR3 is TGTGCCAGCAGCCCTCCTTTTGACACCGATTATGGCTACACCTTC.

The chain links TRBV6-5 to TRBJ2-2, with 9 bases that match TRBD2. The CDR3 is 15 amino acids. With V trimmed by 6 bases and J by 7 bases, 9 bases remained unmatched. Germline V lookup: CDR1 MNHEY, CDR2 SVGAGI. CDR3 sequence (DNA): TGTGCCAGCAGCCTCCTGCGGGGGGGCGACGGGGAGCTGTTTTTT. Translation gives CASSLLRGGDGELFF.

This chain connects TRBV5-1 to TRBJ2-7; D gene uncertain. In germline, CDR1 is SGHRS, CDR2 YFSETQ. This CDR3 is 13 amino acids long. With 3 bases removed from V and 4 bases from J, the gap between germline ends came to 11 bases. CDR3: CASSYDFRYEQYF. CDR3 DNA: TGCGCCAGCAGCTACGACTTTAGATACGAGCAGTACTTC.

The chain recombines TRBV2 with TRBJ1-1; D is undetermined. The CDR3 is 11 residues long. Germline CDR1 is SNHLY and CDR2 is FYNNEI. The germline V and J ends were trimmed by 7 bases and 1 base, with 4 bases remaining between them. The CDR3 region is CASTGNTEAFF. DNA for the CDR3: TGTGCCAGCACGGGGAACACTGAAGCTTTCTTT. Filled out from reference TRBV2 and TRBJ1-1, the complete variable domain reads EPEVTQTPSHQVTQMGQEVILRCVPISNHLYFYWYRQILGQKVEFLVSFYNNEISEKSEIFDDQFSVERPDGSNFTLKIRSTKLEDSAMYFCASTGNTEAFFGQGTRLTVV.

This chain joins TRBV28 and TRBJ2-3; 13 nucleotides agree with TRBD2. The CDR3 extends over 19 amino acids. Germline V CDR1 and CDR2: MDHEN, SYDVKM. The trim removed 5 bases at V and 4 bases at J, leaving 15 bases unmatched. In DNA, the CDR3 is TGTGCCAGCAGTCGGACACTGGAACTAGCGGGGGGGCCCCCAGATACGCAGTATTTT. Its translation: CASSRTLELAGGPPDTQYF.

This clone is a singleton in its sample. V is TRBV11-3 and J is TRBJ2-7; TRBD1 matches 10 bases. J was trimmed by 6 bases and V by 6 bases; bases with no gene match: 8. The germline CDR1 and CDR2 sequences are SGHNT and YENEEA. The CDR3 runs to 14 residues. The CDR3 loop is CASSHRDRGREQYF. CDR3 coding DNA: TGTGCCAGCAGTCACCGGGACAGGGGACGCGAGCAGTACTTC.

The chain employs TRBV30 and TRBJ2-7; D possibly corresponds to TRBD1 (6 bases). The ends were cut back, 1 base at V and 0 bases at J, with 13 bases in the middle. The CDR3 is 15 amino acids. From germline, CDR1 is GTSNPN and CDR2 SVGIG (reference sequence). This CDR3 is CAWSAEDSYSYEQYF. CDR3 in DNA: TGTGCCTGGAGTGCTGAGGACAGCTACTCCTACGAGCAGTACTTC.

This clone was recorded once. The V call is TRBV7-2, the J call TRBJ1-5; tentative D call: TRBD1 (6 bases). There are 16 residues in the CDR3. Trimming took off 1 base at V and 6 bases at J, with 16 bases between the two ends. The germline V gene encodes CDR1 SGHTA and CDR2 FQGNSA. The CDR3 DNA follows: TGTGCCAGCAGCTTAGGGATAAGGGGGGGCGGTCAGCCCCAGCATTTT. It translates to CASSLGIRGGGQPQHF.

In DNA form, the CDR3 reads TGTGCCAGCACCTCCGCGGGGCGGGGGGGAGGCGAGACCCAGTACTTC. Translated: CASTSAGRGGGETQYF. The J gene is TRBJ2-5, the V gene TRBV11-2; 9 bases fit TRBD2. Germline V CDR1 and CDR2: SGHAT, FQNNGV. The CDR3 is 16 residues long. Trimming took 7 bases from V and 5 from J; bases not matched to a gene: 14.

J is TRBJ2-7 and V is TRBV7-6; D is unclear. Per the germline V gene, CDR1 is SGHVS and CDR2 is FNYEAQ. This CDR3 comprises 16 residues. The V gene lost 2 bases and the J gene lost 5 bases, with 19 bases spanning the gap. The CDR3 sequence: CASSLSIGVTVHEQYF. Written as DNA, the CDR3 is TGTGCCAGCAGCTTATCCATCGGAGTGACGGTCCACGAGCAGTACTTC.

This sequence joins TRBV11-2 and TRBJ1-3, with a weak D call TRBD1 (5 bases). The V end lost 4 bases, the J end lost 3 bases, and 16 bases lay between the germline ends. Looked up from germline, CDR1 is SGHAT and CDR2 is FQNNGV. There are 16 residues in the CDR3. Written as DNA, the CDR3 is TGTGCCAGCAGCTCTCATTCCGGGGGGTTTGGAAACACCATATATTTT. Translating it yields CASSSHSGGFGNTIYF.

V is TRBV2 and J is TRBJ1-2, with 8 positions matching TRBD1. The junction had 8 bases not matched to a gene; V was cut back by 2 bases and J by 6 bases. The CDR3 sequence is 15 residues long. Germline V lookup: CDR1 SNHLY, CDR2 FYNNEI. CDR3 residues: CASSETAGGADGYTF. The CDR3, as DNA: TGTGCCAGCAGTGAAACGGCAGGGGGCGCGGATGGCTACACCTTC.

The chain carries TRBV7-2 and TRBJ2-7, with D tentatively TRBD2 (6 bases). From germline, CDR1 is SGHTA and CDR2 FQGNSA. Trimming pared 6 bases from V and 2 bases from J, leaving 14 bases between. CDR3 size: 14 residues. The chain's CDR3 is CASSRAGSAYEQYF. The CDR3 DNA reads as TGTGCCAGCAGTCGAGCGGGCTCGGCCTACGAGCAGTACTTC.

The chain carries TRBV19 and TRBJ1-1; weak D call: TRBD1 (5 bases). V gave up 6 bases and J gave up 1 base, with 15 bases separating them. The CDR3 sequence is 15 residues long. Germline V gene sequence: CDR1 LNHDA, CDR2 SQIVND (reference sequence). CDR3 amino acids: CASRPAAGPNTEAFF. As DNA, the CDR3 is TGTGCCAGTAGGCCAGCAGCGGGGCCGAACACTGAAGCTTTCTTT.

The genes are TRBV5-6 and TRBJ1-1; D call uncertain. Germline CDR1 is SGHDT and CDR2 is YYEEEE. The ends were cut back, 4 bases at V and 1 base at J, with 5 bases in the middle. This CDR3 comprises 12 residues. The CDR3 sequence: CASSLWNTEAFF. The CDR3 nucleotides read TGTGCCAGCAGCCTATGGAACACTGAAGCTTTCTTT.

The chain is built from TRBV4-3 and TRBJ2-7; 9 nucleotides line up with TRBD1. Germline CDR1 is LGHNA and CDR2 is YSLEER. The CDR3 spans 14 residues. After removal of 4 bases from V and 2 bases from J, the junction contained 3 bases not matched to a gene. This chain's CDR3 is CASSPGTGTYEQYF. The DNA of the CDR3 is TGCGCCAGCAGCCCCGGGACAGGGACCTACGAGCAGTACTTC.

The J gene is TRBJ1-1, the V gene TRBV7-8; tentatively, D is TRBD1 (5 bases). V gave up 3 bases and J gave up 6 bases, with 14 bases separating them. Germline CDR1 and CDR2: SGHVS and FQNEAQ. The CDR3 covers 14 residues. This chain's CDR3 is CASSFEGSTAEAFF. CDR3 DNA: TGTGCCAGCAGCTTTGAGGGATCGACAGCTGAAGCTTTCTTT.

The chain combines TRBV10-3 with TRBJ2-3, with 8 bases aligning to TRBD1. Trimming cost V 3 bases and J 3 bases; bases outside gene matches: 2. The CDR3 has 14 residues. CDR1 and CDR2 from the germline V gene are ENHRY and SYGVKD. The CDR3 here is CAISDRDRTDTQYF. In DNA, the CDR3 is TGTGCCATCAGTGACCGGGACAGGACAGATACGCAGTATTTT.

This CDR3 reads CASSHRGGSTEAFF. The CDR3 region has the DNA TGTGCCAGCAGTCACCGGGGAGGGAGCACTGAAGCTTTCTTT. The chain joins TRBV27 to TRBJ1-1; D ambiguous. Germline V gives CDR1 MNHEY, CDR2 SMNVEV (reference sequence). V was cut by 5 bases and J by 4 bases, with 14 bases left in between. The CDR3 consists of 14 residues.

The chain combines TRBV9 with TRBJ2-1; 7 bases fit TRBD2. This CDR3 spans 15 amino acids. The ends lost 2 bases at V and 5 bases at J; junction bases unmatched: 7. CDR1 and CDR2 (germline): SGDLS, YYNGEE. CDR3 in DNA: TGTGCCAGCAGCGTCCCGACTAGCCAAAACAATGAGCAGTTCTTC. It specifies CASSVPTSQNNEQFF.

In its sample, this clone was seen once. The chain employs TRBV19 and TRBJ1-1; D is unclear. Germline CDR1 LNHDA, CDR2 SQIVND (reference sequence). The V end lost 1 base, the J end lost 0 bases, and 18 bases lay between the germline ends. CDR3 length: 18 amino acids. The CDR3 region has the DNA TGTGCCAGTAGTATAGGGAACCCAACACCGGCTATGAACACTGAAGCTTTCTTT. Its protein product is CASSIGNPTPAMNTEAFF.

V usage is TRBV5-3 and J usage is TRBJ1-5; TRBD1 aligns across 9 bases. TRBV5-3 is noted as an ORF with a role that remains uncertain. The V and J ends lost 4 bases and 9 bases, in that order; junction bases with no gene match: 8. The CDR3 sequence is 14 residues long. CDR3 DNA: TGTGCCAGAAGCCCCGGACAGGGGCCGCGGCCCCAGCATTTT. Translation gives CARSPGQGPRPQHF.